These 19 T cell receptor beta chains were all obtained from the same sample, sequenced in a study of blood T cell repertoires in COVID-19. Assay used: immunoSEQ multiplex PCR; TCRdb lists only in-frame clones, some missing. The sample contains 56,000 or so clones, approximately 83% of which appear only once. Sequenced sample: peripheral blood. These receptor sequences come from a human donor in a cohort sampled during active COVID-19.

This chain uses TRBV11-2 with TRBJ1-3, with D maybe TRBD1 (6 bases). Germline loops: CDR1 SGHAT, CDR2 FQNNGV. V was clipped by 5 bases and J by 3 bases, with 11 bases between them. CDR3 length: 14 residues. The CDR3 region is CASSRQVNGNTIYF. In DNA form, the CDR3 reads TGTGCCAGCAGCCGACAGGTGAATGGAAACACCATATATTTT. Drawing the rest from reference TRBV11-2 and TRBJ1-3, the complete variable domain is EAGVAQSPRYKIIEKRQSVAFWCNPISGHATLYWYQQILGQGPKLLIQFQNNGVVDDSQLPKDRFSAERLKGVDSTLKIQPAKLEDSAVYLCASSRQVNGNTIYFGEGSWLTVV.

This sequence joins TRBV19 and TRBJ1-2, with a tentative D call TRBD1 (6 bases). The germline V and J ends were trimmed by 8 bases and 2 bases, with 9 bases remaining between them. This CDR3 spans 12 amino acids. Germline V gives CDR1 LNHDA, CDR2 SQIVND (reference sequence). The CDR3 region is CASVGANYGYTF. DNA of the CDR3: TGTGCCAGTGTGGGGGCGAACTATGGCTACACCTTC.

The chain uses TRBV27 and TRBJ2-7, with D possibly being TRBD1 (5 bases). Per the germline V gene, CDR1 is MNHEY and CDR2 is SMNVEV (reference sequence). The ends were cut back, 3 bases at V and 2 bases at J, with 20 bases in the middle. The CDR3 sequence is 17 residues long. The CDR3 reads CASSLRQGTTSAYEQYF. The CDR3 region has the DNA TGTGCCAGCAGTTTGCGCCAGGGAACCACTTCGGCCTACGAGCAGTACTTC.

V usage is TRBV11-2 and J usage is TRBJ2-7; 7 nucleotides match TRBD2. Germline trimming cut 6 bases from V and 7 bases from J; bases unmatched to any gene: 15. The CDR3 extends over 15 amino acids. Germline values: CDR1 SGHAT, CDR2 FQNNGV. DNA for the CDR3: TGTGCCAGCAGGAAGACCGGGACTACCCAAGGGGAGCAGTACTTC. It yields the protein CASRKTGTTQGEQYF.

The rearrangement uses TRBV27 and TRBJ2-3; 12 bases align to TRBD1. V trimming: 10 bases; J trimming: 4 bases; junction bases outside the gene matches: 6. The length of the CDR3 is 14 residues. Germline assignment: CDR1 MNHEY and CDR2 SMNVEV (reference sequence). The DNA for the CDR3 is TGTGCCATAGGGGACAGGGGGCTCGCAGATACGCAGTATTTT. Its protein product is CAIGDRGLADTQYF.

The chain employs TRBV27 and TRBJ2-7, with D possibly being TRBD2 (6 bases). Germline V gene lookup returns CDR1 MNHEY and CDR2 SMNVEV (reference sequence). This CDR3 is built from 14 residues. Between the trimmed V and J ends, which lost 5 bases and 6 bases, there was a span of 17 bases. The CDR3 DNA sequence: TGTGCCAGCAGTGGCCAGGCGGGGTTAGGCGAGCAGTACTTC. It yields the protein CASSGQAGLGEQYF.

This clone was counted a single time. The chain couples TRBV19 to TRBJ2-7, with TRBD2 matching 13 bases. The V gene's germline CDR1 is LNHDA and CDR2 SQIVND (reference sequence). The CDR3 is made up of 22 amino acids. V was clipped by 7 bases and J by 3 bases; unmatched bases: 27. In nucleotides, the CDR3 is TGTGCCAGTAAAATCTCAGGACTAGCGGGAGAGAACAAAGGGGCAGCGGTCTACGAGCAGTACTTC. It codes for CASKISGLAGENKGAAVYEQYF. The full variable domain, its missing parts supplied by reference TRBV19 and TRBJ2-7, is DGGITQSPKYLFRKEGQNVTLSCEQNLNHDAMYWYRQDPGQGLRLIYYSQIVNDFQKGDIAEGYSVSREKKESFPLTVTSAQKNPTAFYLCASKISGLAGENKGAAVYEQYFGPGTRLTVT.

This clone was observed a handful of times. The V gene is TRBV30, the J gene TRBJ2-7; 9 positions match TRBD2. CDR1 is GTSNPN and CDR2 is SVGIG in the germline V gene (reference sequence). The V segment lost 2 bases and the J segment 8 bases; nucleotides outside the gene matches: 13. This CDR3 is 15 amino acids long. The CDR3 region is CAWSRGRLAGPQQYF. The DNA of the CDR3 is TGTGCCTGGAGTAGGGGCCGGCTAGCGGGACCTCAGCAGTACTTC.

The rearrangement joins TRBV27 to TRBJ2-1, with 8 positions matching TRBD1. V gave up 7 bases and J gave up 0 bases; unmatched junction bases: 5. Germline loops: CDR1 MNHEY, CDR2 SMNVEV (reference sequence). The CDR3 has 15 amino acids. CDR3 DNA sequence: TGTGCCAGCACCTCAGACAGGGGCTCCTACAATGAGCAGTTCTTC. This sequence encodes CASTSDRGSYNEQFF.

The chain is built from TRBV6-5 and TRBJ2-7, with 10 bases lining up with TRBD1. From germline, CDR1 is MNHEY and CDR2 SVGAGI. V shed 6 bases and J 2 bases; nucleotides not matched to a gene: 7. This CDR3 is 15 amino acids long. CDR3 nucleotides: TGTGCCAGCAGACCAATTGGACAGGGGGCCTACGAGCAGTACTTC. Residues: CASRPIGQGAYEQYF.

This clone was detected a few times. V usage is TRBV6-2 or TRBV6-3 and J usage is TRBJ1-1, with D maybe TRBD1 (6 bases). V gave up 1 base and J gave up 8 bases, with 11 bases separating them. Germline V gives CDR1 MNHEY, CDR2 SVGEGT. The CDR3 spans 13 residues. CDR3: CASSYYKQGEAFF. In nucleotides, the CDR3 is TGTGCCAGCAGTTACTACAAACAGGGAGAAGCTTTCTTT.

By share, this clone counts as medium-sized. This chain uses TRBV28 with TRBJ1-3, with D hard to call. The CDR3 is made up of 15 amino acids. CDR1 MDHEN and CDR2 SYDVKM come from the germline V gene. Trimming shortened V by 5 bases and J by 0 bases, and 11 bases separated the two germline ends. This CDR3 is CASSPELSSGNTIYF. In DNA form, the CDR3 reads TGTGCCAGCAGTCCGGAGTTAAGCTCTGGAAACACCATATATTTT.

V gene TRBV10-3 combines with J gene TRBJ2-3; no definite D call. The CDR3 has 14 residues. The V end lost 0 bases, the J end lost 6 bases, and 10 bases lay between the germline ends. Germline loops: CDR1 ENHRY, CDR2 SYGVKD. The CDR3 DNA reads as TGTGCCATCAGTGAGTCGTCTCGAGAGGATACGCAGTATTTT. Amino acids: CAISESSREDTQYF.

This rearrangement joins TRBV9 to TRBJ2-7, with D possibly being TRBD2 (5 bases). V lost 0 bases to trimming and J lost 2 bases, with 12 bases between them. The CDR3 covers 15 residues. Germline lookup yields CDR1 SGDLS and CDR2 YYNGEE. The chain's CDR3 is CASSVGGSVTYEQYF. CDR3 bases: TGTGCCAGCAGCGTAGGCGGTAGCGTAACCTACGAGCAGTACTTC.

The chain recombines TRBV28 with TRBJ1-1; D is perhaps TRBD1 (6 bases). Germline V gene data show CDR1 as MDHEN and CDR2 as SYDVKM. This CDR3 region has 15 residues. V lost 2 bases and J 1 base, leaving 11 bases between the germline ends. This CDR3 is CASSLGGQRNTEAFF. The CDR3 bases are TGTGCCAGCAGTTTAGGAGGACAGAGGAACACTGAAGCTTTCTTT. Filled out from reference TRBV28 and TRBJ1-1, the complete variable domain reads DVKVTQSSRYLVKRTGEKVFLECVQDMDHENMFWYRQDPGLGLRLIYFSYDVKMKEKGDIPEGYSVSREKKERFSLILESASTNQTSMYLCASSLGGQRNTEAFFGQGTRLTVV.

The V gene is TRBV2, the J gene TRBJ2-1; D is ambiguous. Trimming stripped 7 bases from V and 8 bases from J, with 9 bases between. Germline lookup yields CDR1 SNHLY and CDR2 FYNNEI. The CDR3 spans 11 residues. CDR3: CASTRAYEQFF. The CDR3 region has the DNA TGTGCCAGCACCCGCGCCTATGAGCAGTTCTTC.

The chain links TRBV28 to TRBJ2-7; 9 bases are shared with TRBD1. Unmatched junction bases numbered 9, after V lost 4 bases and J lost 5 bases. CDR1 and CDR2 (germline): MDHEN, SYDVKM. The CDR3 is 15 residues long. The CDR3 DNA is TGTGCCAGCAGTTCGACAGGGACAGGGAAGGACGAGCAGTACTTC. It is translated as CASSSTGTGKDEQYF. The full variable domain, completed using reference TRBV28 and TRBJ2-7, is DVKVTQSSRYLVKRTGEKVFLECVQDMDHENMFWYRQDPGLGLRLIYFSYDVKMKEKGDIPEGYSVSREKKERFSLILESASTNQTSMYLCASSSTGTGKDEQYFGPGTRLTVT.

The rearrangement joins TRBV4-1 to TRBJ2-7, with 12 bases that match TRBD2. Germline V CDR1 and CDR2: MGHRA, YSYEKL. The CDR3 consists of 15 residues. J gave up 4 bases and V 6 bases, and 7 bases lay outside the gene matches. The CDR3 sequence is CASRETSGSGYEQYF. The CDR3 nucleotides are TGCGCCAGCAGAGAGACTAGCGGGAGCGGTTACGAGCAGTACTTC.

The table lists this clone with a few counts. This chain uses TRBV3-1 (or the pseudogene TRBV3-2) with TRBJ2-7, with D possibly TRBD2 on 6 matching bases. With 1 base removed from V and 7 bases from J, the gap between germline ends came to 14 bases. Per the germline V gene, CDR1 is LGHDT and CDR2 is YNNKEL (reference sequence). The CDR3 has 14 residues. CDR3: CASSQVVRGGEQYF. CDR3 nucleotide sequence: TGTGCCAGCAGCCAAGTTGTCCGGGGAGGAGAGCAGTACTTC.